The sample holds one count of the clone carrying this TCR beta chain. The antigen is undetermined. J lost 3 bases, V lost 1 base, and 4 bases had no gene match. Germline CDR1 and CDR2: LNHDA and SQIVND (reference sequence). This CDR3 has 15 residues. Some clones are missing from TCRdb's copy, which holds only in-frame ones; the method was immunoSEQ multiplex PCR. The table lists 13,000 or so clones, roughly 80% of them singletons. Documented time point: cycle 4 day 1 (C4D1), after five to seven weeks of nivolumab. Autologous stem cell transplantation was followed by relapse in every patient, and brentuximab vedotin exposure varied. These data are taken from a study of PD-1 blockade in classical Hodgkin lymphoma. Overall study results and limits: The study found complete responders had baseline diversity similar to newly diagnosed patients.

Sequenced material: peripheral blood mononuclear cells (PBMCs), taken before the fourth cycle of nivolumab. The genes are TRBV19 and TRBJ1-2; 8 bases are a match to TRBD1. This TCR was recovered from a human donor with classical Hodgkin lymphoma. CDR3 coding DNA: TGTGCCAGTAGTATAGGGACAGGGACGGACTATGGCTACACCTTC. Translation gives CASSIGTGTDYGYTF.